This T cell receptor (beta chain) emerged from a study of T cells in Graves' hyperthyroidism and ophthalmopathy. The CDR3 spans 14 residues. In germline, CDR1 is SGHAT, CDR2 FQNNGV. With 9 bases clipped from V and 4 bases from J, the junction kept 7 bases outside the gene matches. TCR beta CDR3 regions were amplified from RNA. The HTBI primer set was used in a first-round RT-PCR of the TCR CDR3. A single record per CDR3 protein comes from TCRdb applying MiXCR to the multiplex PCR reads. The sample holds hundreds of thousands of distinct CDR3 sequences, approximately 18% seen once. In this sample, this clonotype turned up many times.

Sequenced: blood. The chain uses TRBV11-2 and TRBJ1-1, with TRBD1 matching over 11 bases. The clonotype was recovered from a woman aged 45-60 years with Graves' hyperthyroidism that later progressed to Graves' ophthalmopathy. The CDR3 bases are TGTGCCAGTCATTATGGGACAGGGGGCACTGAAGCTTTCTTT. Translation gives CASHYGTGGTEAFF.